This T cell receptor beta chain was observed in a study of blood T cell repertoires in COVID-19. Study-level information: Researchers got acute and convalescent COVID-19 samples from the United States, Italy and Spain.

This clone was seen a handful of times. In germline, CDR1 is LNHNV, CDR2 YYDKDF (reference sequence). The CDR3 has 15 amino acids. The V and J ends lost 5 bases and 8 bases, in that order; junction bases with no gene match: 8. Per the authors' pipeline: Reference gene primer amplification yielded estimated nucleated cell counts. Profiled with immunoSEQ multiplex PCR; TCRdb holds only in-frame clones, not every one. The DNA gave D and trimming, while V, J and clone size come from that table. The repertoire has roughly 63,000 clones, roughly 90% of them found once; the top ten carry roughly a fifth. The source of this sequence is a woman in her forties or fifties with active or convalescent COVID-19. Sequencing was performed on peripheral blood. This chain links TRBV15 with TRBJ1-6; TRBD1 aligns across 8 bases. The CDR3 reads CATSPRTGPYSPLHF. CDR3 sequence (DNA): TGTGCCACCAGCCCACGGACAGGGCCTTATTCACCCCTCCACTTT.